This T cell receptor beta chain was observed in a study of OX40 agonist ivuxolimab in advanced cancers. Study overall: The study treated patients with ivuxolimab, an agonistic anti-OX40 (CD134) antibody. Overall study findings and caveats: Both blood CD4+ and CD8+ T cells showed clonal growth by week 6 at 0.1 to 3.0 mg/kg. Still undetermined is the antigen specificity of the expanded peripheral T cells.

The assay was immunoSEQ multiplex PCR, and TCRdb's table has in-frame clones only and misses some. Here the sample spans fewer than 90,000 clones, around nine tenths being singletons. This CDR3 is built from 16 residues. V trimming: 6 bases; J trimming: 5 bases; junction bases outside the gene matches: 12. The germline CDR1 and CDR2 sequences are LNHDA and SQIVND (reference sequence). With respect to this clone: Its antigen is as yet unknown.

The V and J genes are TRBV19 and TRBJ2-3; 9 nucleotides match TRBD1. This material consisted of CD4+ or CD8+ T cells sorted from blood, taken in a trial of the OX40 agonist ivuxolimab. The TCR sequence derives from an adult with an advanced solid tumor such as melanoma, head and neck, liver or kidney cancer. The CDR3 DNA is TGTGCCAGTAGCAAAGGGACAGGGATTAAAAAAGATACGCAGTATTTT. This encodes CASSKGTGIKKDTQYF.